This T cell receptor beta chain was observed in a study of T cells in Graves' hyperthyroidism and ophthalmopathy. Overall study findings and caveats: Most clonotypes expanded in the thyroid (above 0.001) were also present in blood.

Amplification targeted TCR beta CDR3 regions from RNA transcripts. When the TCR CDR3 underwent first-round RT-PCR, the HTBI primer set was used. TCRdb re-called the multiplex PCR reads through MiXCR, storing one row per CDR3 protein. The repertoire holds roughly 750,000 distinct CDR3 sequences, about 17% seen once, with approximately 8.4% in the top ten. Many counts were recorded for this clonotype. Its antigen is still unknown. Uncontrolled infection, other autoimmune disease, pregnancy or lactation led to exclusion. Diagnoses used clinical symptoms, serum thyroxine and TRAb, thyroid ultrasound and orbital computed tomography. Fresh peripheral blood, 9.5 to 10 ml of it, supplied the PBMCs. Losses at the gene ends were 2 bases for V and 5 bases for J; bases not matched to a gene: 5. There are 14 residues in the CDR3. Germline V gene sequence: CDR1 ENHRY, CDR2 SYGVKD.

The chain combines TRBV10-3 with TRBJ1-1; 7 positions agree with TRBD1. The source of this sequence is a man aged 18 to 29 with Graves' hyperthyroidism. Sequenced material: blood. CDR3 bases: TGTGCCATCAGTGAGACAGGGGCAGGGACTGAAGCTTTCTTT. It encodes CAISETGAGTEAFF.